Each of the 27 T cell receptor beta chains below was sequenced from the same sample in a study of radiation and T cells in renal cell carcinoma. Time point described: baseline pretreatment blood. Regarding treatment: 15 Gy SBRT to primary tumor, nephrectomy 4 weeks later. Some clones are missing from TCRdb's copy, which holds only in-frame ones; the method was immunoSEQ multiplex PCR. The table includes approximately 150,000 clones, approximately 87% detected once. The sample consisted of blood, taken from a patient whose treatment included radiotherapy and nephrectomy. Source of these receptors: a woman between 50 and 59 years old with renal cell carcinoma.

The chain is built from TRBV28 and TRBJ2-7; 12 bases align to TRBD2. The germline CDR1 and CDR2 sequences are MDHEN and SYDVKM. The CDR3 contains 15 residues. V lost 8 bases, J lost 2 bases, and 7 bases stayed unmatched. CDR3 sequence: CASSETSGGTYEQYF. The DNA of the CDR3 is TGTGCCAGCTCGGAGACTAGCGGGGGAACCTACGAGCAGTACTTC.

This clone was found once. The chain employs TRBV19 and TRBJ1-4, with D possibly TRBD1 on 5 matching bases. The CDR3 is 13 residues long. The ends were cut back, 7 bases at V and 7 bases at J, with 13 bases in the middle. The germline V gene encodes CDR1 LNHDA and CDR2 SQIVND (reference sequence). The CDR3 sequence: CASTDGDREKLFF. The DNA of the CDR3 is TGTGCCAGTACCGACGGGGACCGTGAAAAACTGTTTTTT. Looking up the rest from reference TRBV19 and TRBJ1-4 gives the full variable domain: DGGITQSPKYLFRKEGQNVTLSCEQNLNHDAMYWYRQDPGQGLRLIYYSQIVNDFQKGDIAEGYSVSREKKESFPLTVTSAQKNPTAFYLCASTDGDREKLFFGSGTQLSVL.

This clone was seen a single time. The chain carries TRBV9 and TRBJ2-5; 8 bases map to TRBD2. Germline V gene sequence: CDR1 SGDLS, CDR2 YYNGEE. CDR3 length: 14 amino acids. V shed 2 bases, J shed 0 bases, and the junction held 0 bases outside the gene matches. CDR3 sequence reads: CASSVSGNQETQYF. The CDR3 coding sequence is TGTGCCAGCAGCGTTAGCGGGAACCAAGAGACCCAGTACTTC.

The chain joins TRBV7-9 to TRBJ2-7, with D possibly TRBD1 on 6 matching bases. Germline CDR1 SEHNR, CDR2 FQNEAQ (reference sequence). There are 14 residues in the CDR3. V lost 2 bases to trimming and J lost 8 bases, with 16 bases between them. CDR3 bases: TGTGCCAGCAGCTTAAGGGGGACCCCTACGAAGCAGTACTTC. It specifies CASSLRGTPTKQYF.

The chain is built from TRBV5-4 and TRBJ1-5; D might be TRBD1 (5 bases). Germline V gene data show CDR1 as SGHNT and CDR2 as YYREEE (reference sequence). V was cut by 10 bases and J by 2 bases, with 16 bases left in between. The CDR3 consists of 14 residues. The CDR3 here is CAPRRGDGNQPQHF. CDR3 DNA: TGTGCCCCTCGTCGCGGGGACGGCAATCAGCCCCAGCATTTT. Supplemented by reference TRBV5-4 and TRBJ1-5, the full variable domain reads ETGVTQSPTHLIKTRGQQVTLRCSSQSGHNTVSWYQQALGQGPQFIFQYYREEENGRGNFPPRFSGLQFPNYSSELNVNALELDDSALYLCAPRRGDGNQPQHFGDGTRLSIL.

J is TRBJ1-5 and V is TRBV15; the D is unclear. Germline CDR1 and CDR2: LNHNV and YYDKDF (reference sequence). V was cut by 5 bases and J by 4 bases, with 9 bases left in between. The CDR3 covers 13 residues. The CDR3 region is CATSSGPNQPQHF. CDR3 coding DNA: TGTGCCACCAGCTCGGGCCCTAATCAGCCCCAGCATTTT.

The chain employs TRBV29-1 and TRBJ2-3; possible D gene TRBD2, 5 bases. This CDR3 has 14 residues. The germline CDR1 and CDR2 sequences are SQVTM and ANQGSEA. Trimming took 4 bases from V and 2 from J, leaving 13 bases between them. DNA of the CDR3: TGCAGCGTTGGGCTGGGGAGTCCCACAGATACGCAGTATTTT. This encodes CSVGLGSPTDTQYF.

The chain combines TRBV4-2 with TRBJ2-3; 11 bases line up with TRBD2. Germline lookup yields CDR1 LGHNA and CDR2 YNFKEQ. The CDR3 has 18 residues. V shed 1 base, J shed 0 bases, and the junction held 6 bases outside the gene matches. The CDR3 loop is CASSQALAGGGSTDTQYF. The CDR3 coding sequence is TGTGCCAGCAGCCAAGCTCTAGCGGGAGGTGGAAGCACAGATACGCAGTATTTT.

The sample holds one count of this clone. This chain links TRBV6-5 with TRBJ2-1, with D tentatively TRBD1 or TRBD2 (5 bases each). Germline-derived CDR1 and CDR2 are MNHEY and SVGAGI. Between the trimmed V and J ends, which lost 6 bases and 0 bases, there was a span of 12 bases. The CDR3 covers 15 residues. The chain's CDR3 is CASSQRDASYNEQFF. CDR3 nucleotide sequence: TGTGCCAGCAGCCAAAGGGACGCCTCCTACAATGAGCAGTTCTTC.

This chain uses TRBV18 with TRBJ1-1, with a tentative D call TRBD1 (6 bases). Germline-derived CDR1 and CDR2 are KGHSH and LQKENI. This CDR3 is 15 amino acids long. Trimming cost V 5 bases and J 10 bases, with 23 bases left between them. The DNA of the CDR3 is TGTGCCAGCTCATTGGCTAAACAGGGACTTATGACAGCTTTCTTT. This encodes CASSLAKQGLMTAFF.

V gene TRBV7-9 combines with J gene TRBJ1-5; 11 nucleotides line up with TRBD1. The trim removed 6 bases at V and 6 bases at J, leaving 10 bases unmatched. This CDR3 is built from 16 residues. From germline, CDR1 is SEHNR and CDR2 FQNEAQ (reference sequence). The CDR3 DNA reads as TGTGCCAGCAGTAAGACCGGGACAGGGGGAAGTCAGCCCCAGCATTTT. The encoded protein is CASSKTGTGGSQPQHF. The variable domain in full, with the rest retrieved from reference TRBV7-9 and TRBJ1-5, is DTGVSQNPRHKITKRGQNVTFRCDPISEHNRLYWYRQTLGQGPEFLTYFQNEAQLEKSRLLSDRFSAERPKGSFSTLEIQRTEQGDSAMYLCASSKTGTGGSQPQHFGDGTRLSIL.

The V call is TRBV18, the J call TRBJ1-5; TRBD1 agrees at 7 bases. Germline V lookup: CDR1 KGHSH, CDR2 LQKENI. This CDR3 region has 15 residues. The V segment lost 1 base and the J segment 4 bases; nucleotides outside the gene matches: 4. This chain's CDR3 is CASSPQGARNQPQHF. The DNA of the CDR3 is TGTGCCAGCTCACCACAGGGGGCGCGTAATCAGCCCCAGCATTTT.

This clone has only a few counts. This chain connects TRBV18 to TRBJ2-5; D could derive from TRBD1 or TRBD2 (5 bases each). Deletions cut 3 bases from V and 6 bases from J, with 14 bases between. This CDR3 contains 14 residues. Germline CDR1 and CDR2: KGHSH and LQKENI. The CDR3 region has the DNA TGTGCCAGCTCACCGGGACCATCCTCGAAGACCCAGTACTTC. Its protein is CASSPGPSSKTQYF. The variable domain in full, completed from reference TRBV18 and TRBJ2-5, reads NAGVMQNPRHLVRRRGQEARLRCSPMKGHSHVYWYRQLPEEGLKFMVYLQKENIIDESGMPKERFSAEFPKEGPSILRIQQVVRGDSAAYFCASSPGPSSKTQYFGPGTRLLVL.

The gene calls are TRBV6-5 and TRBJ1-1; the D is unclear. The CDR3 extends over 15 amino acids. Per the germline V gene, CDR1 is MNHEY and CDR2 is SVGAGI. Trimming removed 6 bases at V and 3 bases at J, with 17 bases between. CDR3 DNA: TGTGCCAGCAGCCCTGCCCAAGACGGCCACACTGAAGCTTTCTTT. This sequence encodes CASSPAQDGHTEAFF.

This clone was detected only a few times. This chain links TRBV4-1 with TRBJ1-3, with D possibly TRBD1 on 5 matching bases. Trimming removed 0 bases from V and 4 bases from J, with 25 bases in between. The CDR3 is 20 amino acids. Germline loops: CDR1 MGHRA, CDR2 YSYEKL. The CDR3 here is CASSQDEGTGFGSDGNTIYF. DNA for the CDR3: TGCGCCAGCAGCCAAGATGAAGGGACGGGGTTTGGTTCGGACGGAAACACCATATATTTT.

The V call is TRBV5-6, the J call TRBJ2-2; D unclear. V lost 0 bases and J 4 bases, leaving 7 bases between the germline ends. CDR3 length: 14 residues. CDR1 is SGHDT and CDR2 is YYEEEE in the germline V gene. The chain's CDR3 is CASSLAQITGELFF. The CDR3 DNA is TGTGCCAGCAGCTTGGCACAGATCACCGGGGAGCTGTTTTTT.

The rearrangement links TRBV4-3 to TRBJ2-5; D not resolved. The germline gives CDR1 LGHNA, CDR2 YSLEER. This CDR3 region has 15 residues. Trimming pared 4 bases from V and 5 bases from J, leaving 17 bases between. CDR3 sequence: CASSLEWVGGETQYF. The CDR3 DNA reads TGCGCCAGCAGCCTGGAGTGGGTCGGTGGGGAGACCCAGTACTTC.

The chain has TRBV10-1 and TRBJ1-5; no definite D call. The CDR3 has 18 residues. V lost 3 bases and J lost 0, with 18 bases in between. Germline CDR1 and CDR2: WNHNN and SYGVQD (reference sequence). The CDR3 reads CASSELMSGESSNQPQHF. The CDR3 coding sequence is TGCGCCAGCAGTGAACTAATGAGTGGTGAGAGTAGCAATCAGCCCCAGCATTTT.

This chain links TRBV6-5 with TRBJ2-7; 7 bases line up with TRBD2. V lost 6 bases and J lost 0; bases outside the gene matches: 5. The CDR3 consists of 14 residues. Germline V lookup: CDR1 MNHEY, CDR2 SVGAGI. The CDR3 DNA is TGTGCCAGCAGGCGGGGGACCATCTCCTACGAGCAGTACTTC. Translation: CASRRGTISYEQYF.

This clone was picked up a small number of times. This chain links TRBV28 with TRBJ1-4, with 7 bases that match TRBD1. Germline values: CDR1 MDHEN, CDR2 SYDVKM. Trimming at V came to 6 bases and at J to 3 bases, leaving 4 bases not matched to a gene. This CDR3 has 14 amino acids. The CDR3 DNA reads as TGTGCCAGCAGGGAGACAGGGTCTAATGAAAAACTGTTTTTT. Translation: CASRETGSNEKLFF.

The chain is built from TRBV6-6 and TRBJ1-1; D gene uncertain. The CDR3 spans 14 residues. Germline values: CDR1 MNHNY, CDR2 SVGAGI (reference sequence). V was trimmed by 7 bases and J by 3 bases, leaving 15 bases between them. CDR3 nucleotides: TGTGCCAGCACTATTGAGAGGTTGGACACTGAAGCTTTCTTT. Its protein product is CASTIERLDTEAFF.

This clone has only one observation. The chain has TRBV7-2 and TRBJ1-5; 8 bases map to TRBD1. The CDR3 covers 16 residues. J gave up 2 bases and V 5 bases, and 8 bases lay outside the gene matches. Germline loops: CDR1 SGHTA, CDR2 FQGNSA. Here the CDR3 DNA reads TGTGCCAGCAGCCCAGAGGACAGGGTGGGCAATCAGCCCCAGCATTTT. This sequence encodes CASSPEDRVGNQPQHF.

V usage is TRBV9 and J usage is TRBJ2-7, with 7 bases aligning to TRBD1. This CDR3 has 15 residues. V lost 0 bases, J lost 3 bases, and 6 bases stayed unmatched. In germline, CDR1 is SGDLS, CDR2 YYNGEE. CDR3 bases: TGTGCCAGCAGCGTAGAATGGGACAGCAGCTACGAGCAGTACTTC. It codes for CASSVEWDSSYEQYF.

The V gene is TRBV9, the J gene TRBJ2-5; perhaps TRBD1 as D (6 bases). The CDR3 has 14 residues. The V gene's germline CDR1 is SGDLS and CDR2 YYNGEE. The V and J ends lost 6 bases and 1 base respectively, with 13 bases between them. The CDR3 here is CASTLGAVQETQYF. The CDR3, as DNA: TGTGCCAGCACCCTGGGGGCAGTCCAAGAGACCCAGTACTTC. Together with reference TRBV9 and TRBJ2-5, the CDR3 gives the full variable domain: DSGVTQTPKHLITATGQRVTLRCSPRSGDLSVYWYQQSLDQGLQFLIQYYNGEERAKGNILERFSAQQFPDLHSELNLSSLELGDSALYFCASTLGAVQETQYFGPGTRLLVL.

V and J are TRBV28 and TRBJ2-5; possible D gene TRBD2, 5 bases. Trimming left V 5 bases short and J 2 bases short, with 12 bases between. Per the germline V gene, CDR1 is MDHEN and CDR2 is SYDVKM. The CDR3 extends over 14 amino acids. The CDR3 bases are TGTGCCAGCAGTCCGACTACGGGACAAGAGACCCAGTACTTC. It codes for CASSPTTGQETQYF. Drawing the rest from reference TRBV28 and TRBJ2-5, the complete variable domain is DVKVTQSSRYLVKRTGEKVFLECVQDMDHENMFWYRQDPGLGLRLIYFSYDVKMKEKGDIPEGYSVSREKKERFSLILESASTNQTSMYLCASSPTTGQETQYFGPGTRLLVL.

The genes are TRBV7-2 and TRBJ1-6; possible D gene TRBD1, 6 bases. In germline, CDR1 is SGHTA, CDR2 FQGNSA. V shed 7 bases and J shed 9 bases, with 16 bases lying between them. This CDR3 has 14 residues. The CDR3 here is CASTPMGGRSPLHF. The CDR3 DNA follows: TGTGCCAGCACCCCCATGGGGGGGCGTTCACCCCTCCACTTT.

The gene calls are TRBV4-2 and TRBJ2-7; 12 nucleotides line up with TRBD2. The trim removed 4 bases at V and 6 bases at J, leaving 4 bases unmatched. CDR1 and CDR2 (germline): LGHNA, YNFKEQ. This CDR3 spans 14 amino acids. CDR3 sequence reads: CASSPSGRDGEQYF. CDR3 nucleotides: TGTGCCAGCAGCCCTAGCGGGAGGGACGGCGAGCAGTACTTC.